The TCR beta chain described here comes from a study of regulatory T cells in long-lasting Graves disease. Study-wide context: More than 5 years of antithyroid drugs with positive TSH receptor antibodies defined persistent Graves' disease.

The study, taken as a whole, reports: Relative to newly diagnosed Graves' patients, persistent ones had lower TCR diversity.

Time point: persistent/refractory GD, antithyroid drugs over 5 years with positive TRAb. The TCR library used RNA extracted from PBMCs. About this clonotype: The target antigen is unknown.

Arm-PCR with iRepertoire HTBI primers amplified the CDR3 regions for these TCR beta libraries. TCRdb re-called the multiplex PCR reads through MiXCR, storing one row per CDR3 protein. Of roughly 360,000 distinct CDR3 sequences listed, 20% to 25% are singletons. This specimen was peripheral blood mononuclear cells (PBMCs), taken when the disease was refractory, from a patient treated with antithyroid drugs. The TCR sequence derives from a woman in her forties with Graves disease.

This CDR3 is CASSLSGGLYSNQPQHF. The CDR3 DNA sequence: TGTGCCAGCAGCTTATCAGGCGGGCTATATAGCAATCAGCCCCAGCATTTT. The chain employs TRBV5-6 and TRBJ1-5; unclear D gene. CDR3 length: 17 amino acids. CDR1 and CDR2 (germline): SGHDT, YYEEEE. The V end was cut by 2 bases, the J end by 0 bases, with 15 bases between. Filled out from reference TRBV5-6 and TRBJ1-5, the complete variable domain reads DAGVTQSPTHLIKTRGQQVTLRCSPKSGHDTVSWYQQALGQGPQFIFQYYEEEERQRGNFPDRFSGHQFPNYSSELNVNALLLGDSALYLCASSLSGGLYSNQPQHFGDGTRLSIL.